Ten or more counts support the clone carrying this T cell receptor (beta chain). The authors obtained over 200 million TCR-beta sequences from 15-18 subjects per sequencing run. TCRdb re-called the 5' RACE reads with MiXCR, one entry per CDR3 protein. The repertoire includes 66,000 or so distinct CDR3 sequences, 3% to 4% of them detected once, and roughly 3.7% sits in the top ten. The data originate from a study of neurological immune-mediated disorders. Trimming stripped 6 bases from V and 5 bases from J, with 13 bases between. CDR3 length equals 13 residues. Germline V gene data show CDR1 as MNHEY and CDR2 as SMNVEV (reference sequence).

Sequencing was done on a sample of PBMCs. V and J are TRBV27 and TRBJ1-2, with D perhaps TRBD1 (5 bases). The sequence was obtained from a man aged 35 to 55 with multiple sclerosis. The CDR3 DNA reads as TGTGCCAGCAGCTCCCTTCAGGGATATGGCTACACCTTC. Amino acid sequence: CASSSLQGYGYTF.